This T cell receptor delta chain was observed in a study of gamma delta lymphoproliferative disorders and STAT genes. About the study: At least 50 ng of genomic DNA went into each LymphoTrack Dx TCRG Assay library.

With CATT, TCRdb re-called clones from the multiplex PCR reads. The sample shows about 1,500 delta-chain clones, 1.9% of them seen only once. Germline CDR1 reads GEAIGNYY; CDR2 reads EKD. This CDR3 has 22 amino acids. The receptor sequences were amplified from genomic DNA of peripheral blood mononuclear cells. On this clone itself: TCRdb records a much larger clone's protein for this DNA, with a difference at residue 19 that likely arises from a read error; the protein given is the translation of the DNA.

The clonotype originates from a human donor in good health. The sample consisted of blood. The J gene is TRDJ3, the V gene TRDV2; 7 nucleotides align to TRDD3. CDR3 sequence: CACDTVGDISLWSSWDTRRMFF. The CDR3 DNA reads TGTGCCTGTGACACTGTAGGGGATATATCGCTATGGAGCTCCTGGGACACCCGACGGATGTTTTTC.